This record looks at one T cell receptor beta chain sequence and its context. Its antigen is undetermined. Healthy bone marrow donors made up the donors. The record originates from a study of cytomegalovirus exposure and HLA in healthy donors. Looking at the study overall: Unique TCR beta sequences numbering some 120 million came from about 179 million T cells in an earlier analysis.

The V end lost 0 bases, the J end lost 4 bases, and 10 bases lay between the germline ends. CDR1 SGHRS and CDR2 YFSETQ come from the germline V gene. The CDR3 totals 14 residues. Study results and limitations: A later analysis showed HLA-associated TCR beta chains outstripping equally common others in clonal expansion. Roughly uniform sequencing depth across donors was assumed, possibly incorrectly.

PCR primers comprised 60 Vbeta and 13 Jbeta primers. The assay was immunoSEQ multiplex PCR, and TCRdb's table has in-frame clones only and misses some. Here the sample spans 150,000 to 200,000 clones, about 75% being singletons. V usage is TRBV5-1 and J usage is TRBJ1-2; no reliable D call. The clonotype was recovered from a man aged 35-49 years in good health and CMV-seropositive. The sample was PBMCs. The CDR3 here is CASSLEVGAYGYTF. CDR3 nucleotide sequence: TGCGCCAGCAGCTTGGAGGTAGGAGCCTATGGCTACACCTTC.